The next 4 T cell receptor beta chains were all read from a single sample in a study of shared T cell receptors in the human thymus. Here immunoSEQ multiplex PCR was the method, and the copy in TCRdb shows in-frame clones only, minus some. The sample holds approximately 660,000 clones, more than 75% seen once. The data also belong to a second study, concerning human thymus T cells.

What was sequenced was thymocytes. The receptors derive from a boy less than two years old with a congenital heart defect.

CDR3 in DNA: TGCGCCAGCAGCCAAGCCACCGAGGGGGTATACACCTTC. Translated, it gives CASSQATEGVYTF. The J gene is TRBJ1-2, the V gene TRBV4-3; TRBD1 might be the D (6 bases). This CDR3 is 13 amino acids long. The V end lost 1 base, the J end lost 11 bases, and 14 bases lay between the germline ends. Germline values: CDR1 LGHNA, CDR2 YSLEER.

There are a few counts of this clone. The genes are TRBV13 and TRBJ1-1; D remains unclear. The CDR3 runs 13 residues. Deletions cut 7 bases from V and 5 bases from J, with 14 bases between. The V gene's germline CDR1 is PRHDT and CDR2 FYEKMQ (reference sequence). CDR3 in amino acids: CASTCGGFTEAFF. DNA for the CDR3: TGTGCCAGCACCTGTGGAGGGTTTACTGAAGCTTTCTTT. Using reference TRBV13 and TRBJ1-1 for the parts outside the CDR3, the full variable domain is AAGVIQSPRHLIKEKRETATLKCYPIPRHDTVYWYQQGPGQDPQFLISFYEKMQSDKGSIPDRFSAQQFSDYHSELNMSSLELGDSALYFCASTCGGFTEAFFGQGTRLTVV.

The genes are TRBV5-4 and TRBJ2-3, with 8 bases matching TRBD2. Unmatched junction bases numbered 16, after V lost 6 bases and J lost 4 bases. The CDR3 runs to 17 residues. The germline CDR1 and CDR2 sequences are SGHNT and YYREEE (reference sequence). The CDR3 loop is CASNPQGERENPDTQYF. The CDR3 coding sequence is TGTGCCAGCAACCCCCAAGGCGAGCGGGAGAACCCAGATACGCAGTATTTT.

V gene TRBV4-2 combines with J gene TRBJ2-6, with 14 bases matching TRBD2. From germline, CDR1 is LGHNA and CDR2 YNFKEQ. The CDR3 covers 20 residues. J gave up 2 bases and V 4 bases, and 10 bases lay outside the gene matches. In DNA form, the CDR3 reads TGTGCCAGCAGCCCGGGACTAGCGGGAGAACGGGTCGCTGGGGCCAACGTCCTGACTTTC. Translated: CASSPGLAGERVAGANVLTF.